The 22 T cell receptor beta chains below come from one sample, sequenced in a study of T-cell reconstitution after alpha-beta-depleted transplantation in children. TCRbeta library construction was performed incorporating unique molecular identifiers. MiXCR, run by TCRdb on the PCR reads, gives a single entry per CDR3 protein. The sample shows about 640,000 distinct CDR3 sequences, under 15% of them seen only once. The sequences come from PBMCs, mostly from graft donor cells, collected 360 days after TCRalphabeta/CD19-depleted stem cell transplant. Every receptor here comes from a male patient younger than 18 who had a stem cell transplant for acute myeloid leukemia, so the T cells may come from the graft donor.

Notes on this clonotype: At one end, the junction sequence differs from germline, possibly due to a read error. The CDR3 protein is CASSFAVGGPMSLTDTKYF. CDR3 DNA sequence: TGTGCCAGCAGCTTTGCGGTTGGGGGACCAATGAGTCTCACAGATACGAAGTATTTT. This rearrangement joins TRBV7-2 to TRBJ2-3, with D perhaps being TRBD1 or TRBD2 (5 bases each). Looked up from germline, CDR1 is SGHTA and CDR2 is FQGNSA. CDR3 length: 19 residues.

This clonotype was seen many times. The chain recombines TRBV29-1 with TRBJ2-7; no definite D call. The CDR3 covers 13 residues. Germline CDR1 SQVTM, CDR2 ANQGSEA. V was clipped by 5 bases and J by 3 bases, with 14 bases between them. The CDR3 nucleotides are TGCAGCGTTTCAAGGGCCCTTGGCTACGAGCAGTACTTC. It yields the protein CSVSRALGYEQYF.

This clonotype was counted ten times or more. The chain is built from TRBV4-3 and TRBJ2-3; unclear D gene. The CDR3 runs to 13 residues. Germline CDR1 is LGHNA and CDR2 is YSLEER. The V end was cut by 2 bases, the J end by 8 bases, with 11 bases between. CDR3 residues: CASSQNSQLTQYF. The CDR3 DNA follows: TGCGCCAGCAGCCAAAACAGCCAACTTACGCAGTATTTT.

The V gene is TRBV6-5, the J gene TRBJ1-6; TRBD1 might be the D (5 bases). CDR1 and CDR2 from the germline V gene are MNHEY and SVGAGI. V lost 0 bases and J lost 5, with 5 bases in between. The CDR3 covers 14 residues. CDR3 residues: CASSYSGDNSPLHF. The CDR3 coding sequence is TGTGCCAGCAGTTACTCAGGGGATAATTCACCCCTCCACTTT.

This chain joins TRBV20-1 and TRBJ2-3; possibly TRBD2 for D (5 bases). Germline V gene data show CDR1 as DFQATT and CDR2 as SNEGSKA (reference sequence). Trimming cost V 4 bases and J 3 bases, with 17 bases left between them. The CDR3 consists of 15 residues. The CDR3 loop is CSATLSRELTDTQYF. Written as DNA, the CDR3 is TGCAGTGCTACTCTCTCAAGGGAGTTGACAGATACGCAGTATTTT.

This chain connects TRBV5-1 to TRBJ1-2; D unclear. The ends were cut back, 1 base at V and 4 bases at J, with 8 bases in the middle. This CDR3 is 13 amino acids long. Per germline, CDR1 SGHRS and CDR2 YFSETQ. CDR3 sequence reads: CASSLTASYGYTF. In DNA form, the CDR3 reads TGCGCCAGCAGCTTGACAGCATCCTATGGCTACACCTTC.

This clonotype was seen more than once but under ten times. The V call is TRBV4-2, the J call TRBJ2-1; TRBD2 matches 7 bases. V lost 0 bases, J lost 2 bases, and 7 bases stayed unmatched. This CDR3 comprises 17 residues. CDR1 and CDR2 from the germline V gene are LGHNA and YNFKEQ. The CDR3 is CASSQDLTAGPYNEQFF. CDR3 sequence (DNA): TGTGCCAGCAGCCAAGATCTCACAGCGGGACCCTACAATGAGCAGTTCTTC.

This clonotype appeared a few times. The chain is built from TRBV7-9 and TRBJ1-4, with D unclear. Between the trimmed V and J ends, which lost 3 bases and 5 bases, there was a span of 7 bases. CDR1 is SEHNR and CDR2 is FQNEAQ in the germline V gene (reference sequence). The CDR3 sequence is 13 residues long. CDR3 in DNA: TGTGCCAGCAGCTTTGTGACAAATGAAAAACTGTTTTTT. It yields the protein CASSFVTNEKLFF.

At least ten counts were recorded for this clonotype. This chain joins TRBV12-3 or TRBV12-4 and TRBJ1-1; TRBD1 agrees at 7 bases. The CDR3 totals 14 residues. The J segment lost 6 bases and the V segment lost 2 bases, leaving 6 bases of the junction unmatched. The CDR3 coding sequence is TGTGCCAGCAGTTTAAGGAGAGGGGGCGCTGAAGCTTTCTTT. It yields the protein CASSLRRGGAEAFF.

For the CDR3, the DNA is TGTGCCAGCAGTCTCATCTCCGGGACTACCCCCCAAGATACGCAGTATTTT. Residues: CASSLISGTTPQDTQYF. The genes are TRBV28 and TRBJ2-3, with TRBD2 identical over 7 bases. The ends lost 5 bases at V and 5 bases at J; junction bases unmatched: 16. Germline V gene data show CDR1 as MDHEN and CDR2 as SYDVKM. CDR3 length: 17 amino acids.

The J gene is TRBJ2-3, the V gene TRBV11-2, with D perhaps matching TRBD2 (6 bases). Germline values: CDR1 SGHAT, CDR2 FQNNGV. The CDR3 spans 10 residues. The ends were cut back, 10 bases at V and 6 bases at J, with 8 bases in the middle. The CDR3 loop reads CATAGDTQYF. The DNA of the CDR3 is TGTGCCACGGCGGGGGATACGCAGTATTTT.

Only a few counts were recorded for this clonotype. The chain couples TRBV20-1 to TRBJ2-3; D may be TRBD1 or TRBD2 (5 bases each). The CDR3 loop spans 11 amino acids. Germline assignment: CDR1 DFQATT and CDR2 SNEGSKA (reference sequence). V was clipped by 5 bases and J by 7 bases, with 10 bases between them. DNA of the CDR3: TGCAGTGCTCCAGGGAGATATACGCAGTATTTT. Translation: CSAPGRYTQYF.

The chain links TRBV29-1 to TRBJ2-7; TRBD2 agrees at 9 bases. The germline CDR1 and CDR2 sequences are SQVTM and ANQGSEA. V was pared by 2 bases and J by 7 bases, with 12 bases of the junction left unmatched. The CDR3 spans 15 residues. The CDR3 DNA sequence: TGCAGCGTTGAATCCCCTGCGGGAGGGCCAGGAGAGCAGTACTTC. As protein: CSVESPAGGPGEQYF.

The chain couples TRBV9 to TRBJ2-3; 7 nucleotides align to TRBD2. The CDR3 sequence is 16 residues long. CDR1 is SGDLS and CDR2 is YYNGEE in the germline V gene. The junction had 6 bases not matched to a gene; V was cut back by 0 bases and J by 2 bases. The CDR3, as DNA: TGTGCCAGCAGCGTAGTTGCGGGAGTTAACACAGATACGCAGTATTTT. This encodes CASSVVAGVNTDTQYF. The full variable domain, in which reference TRBV9 and TRBJ2-3 provide the parts outside the CDR3, is DSGVTQTPKHLITATGQRVTLRCSPRSGDLSVYWYQQSLDQGLQFLIQYYNGEERAKGNILERFSAQQFPDLHSELNLSSLELGDSALYFCASSVVAGVNTDTQYFGPGTRLTVL.

The V gene is TRBV12-3 or TRBV12-4, the J gene TRBJ2-3; TRBD2 aligns across 8 bases. This CDR3 region has 15 residues. The V segment lost 3 bases and the J segment 5 bases; nucleotides outside the gene matches: 7. The CDR3 reads CASSLSGSGLDTQYF. The DNA of the CDR3 is TGTGCCAGCAGTTTGAGCGGGAGTGGGTTAGATACGCAGTATTTT.

This clonotype appeared many times. The chain has TRBV20-1 and TRBJ2-7; 9 bases are a match to TRBD1. The germline V gene has CDR1 DFQATT and CDR2 SNEGSKA (reference sequence). V gave up 5 bases and J gave up 5 bases; unmatched junction bases: 4. There are 12 residues in the CDR3. CDR3: CSARTGANEQYF. The CDR3 DNA reads as TGCAGTGCTCGGACAGGGGCGAACGAGCAGTACTTC.

A few counts support this clonotype. The rearrangement uses TRBV5-1 and TRBJ1-1; possible D gene TRBD1, 5 bases. The CDR3 spans 16 residues. The V and J ends lost 1 base and 0 bases respectively, with 13 bases between them. Germline-derived CDR1 and CDR2 are SGHRS and YFSETQ. CDR3 sequence: CASSLWGVALNTEAFF. The CDR3 DNA sequence: TGCGCCAGCAGCTTGTGGGGGGTGGCCTTGAACACTGAAGCTTTCTTT. The whole variable domain, filled in from reference TRBV5-1 and TRBJ1-1, reads KAGVTQTPRYLIKTRGQQVTLSCSPISGHRSVSWYQQTPGQGLQFLFEYFSETQRNKGNFPGRFSGRQFSNSRSEMNVSTLELGDSALYLCASSLWGVALNTEAFFGQGTRLTVV.

This clonotype appeared many times. V is TRBV5-5 and J is TRBJ2-2; tentative D call: TRBD1 (5 bases). The CDR3 runs to 15 residues. Trimming cost V 0 bases and J 1 base, with 7 bases left between them. Germline values: CDR1 SGHKS, CDR2 YYEKEE (reference sequence). The CDR3 loop reads CASSLDRLNTGELFF. CDR3 coding DNA: TGTGCCAGCAGCTTGGACAGGTTGAACACCGGGGAGCTGTTTTTT.

This clonotype was counted many times. The chain recombines TRBV29-1 with TRBJ2-3; 10 bases agree with TRBD2. In germline, CDR1 is SQVTM, CDR2 ANQGSEA. CDR3 length: 14 amino acids. Losses at the gene ends were 2 bases for V and 3 bases for J; bases not matched to a gene: 2. For the CDR3, the DNA is TGCAGCGTTGAATGGGGACTAGCGACAGATACGCAGTATTTT. Amino acid sequence: CSVEWGLATDTQYF.

There are a few counts of this clonotype. The chain combines TRBV25-1 with TRBJ2-1, with 7 bases fitting TRBD2. CDR3 length equals 16 residues. The V gene's germline CDR1 is MGHDK and CDR2 SYGVNS. The junction had 14 bases not matched to a gene; V was cut back by 3 bases and J by 9 bases. As DNA, the CDR3 is TGTGCCAGCAGTGACCAGCTCGCGGGAGAGAGTAGTGAGCAGTTCTTC. It translates to CASSDQLAGESSEQFF.

The chain recombines TRBV29-1 with TRBJ1-2; 7 nucleotides agree with TRBD1. Germline V gene data show CDR1 as SQVTM and CDR2 as ANQGSEA. The CDR3 contains 16 residues. J was trimmed by 3 bases and V by 6 bases; bases with no gene match: 16. Written as DNA, the CDR3 is TGCAGCGTCAGGGTAGGGGGCGTGCCCCCTTACTATGGCTACACCTTC. Its translation is CSVRVGGVPPYYGYTF.

The gene calls are TRBV7-2 and TRBJ2-5; 10 nucleotides agree with TRBD2. Germline lookup yields CDR1 SGHTA and CDR2 FQGNSA. Unmatched junction bases numbered 4, after V lost 4 bases and J lost 5 bases. CDR3 length equals 14 residues. CDR3 bases: TGTGCCAGCAGCTCGTCTAGCGGGAGCGAGACCCAGTACTTC. The encoded protein is CASSSSSGSETQYF.